This entry lists 18 T cell receptor beta chains sequenced from one sample in a study of blood T cell repertoires in COVID-19. The assay was immunoSEQ multiplex PCR, and TCRdb's table has in-frame clones only and misses some. The table records roughly 330,000 clones, 86% of them present only once. Sequencing used peripheral blood. The receptor source for this set is a woman aged 50 to 60 with acute or convalescent COVID-19.

V usage is TRBV30 and J usage is TRBJ1-6, with 7 positions matching TRBD1. Per the germline V gene, CDR1 is GTSNPN and CDR2 is SVGIG (reference sequence). The junction had 11 bases not matched to a gene; V was cut back by 3 bases and J by 9 bases. The CDR3 sequence is 15 residues long. CDR3 nucleotides: TGTGCCTGGAGGGTAAGGGGGCGGGGAATTTCACCCCTCCACTTT. Residues: CAWRVRGRGISPLHF.

The J gene is TRBJ1-4, the V gene TRBV9; 7 bases are shared with TRBD1. The length of the CDR3 is 16 residues. Germline CDR1 is SGDLS and CDR2 is YYNGEE. With 4 bases clipped from V and 0 bases from J, the junction kept 6 bases outside the gene matches. The CDR3 DNA is TGTGCCAGCAGCTCCCCCAGGGGGGCAACTAATGAAAAACTGTTTTTT. This sequence encodes CASSSPRGATNEKLFF. Full variable domain (outside the CDR3, taken from reference TRBV9 and TRBJ1-4): DSGVTQTPKHLITATGQRVTLRCSPRSGDLSVYWYQQSLDQGLQFLIQYYNGEERAKGNILERFSAQQFPDLHSELNLSSLELGDSALYFCASSSPRGATNEKLFFGSGTQLSVL.

As concerns this clone: At one end the junction does not follow the germline gene, possibly because of a read error. This rearrangement joins TRBV28 to TRBJ2-1; D perhaps matches TRBD2 (5 bases). Per germline, CDR1 MDHEN and CDR2 SYDVKM. This CDR3 region has 12 residues. This chain's CDR3 is CASTLTSSVSVF. The CDR3 coding sequence is TGTGCCAGCACCCTTACTAGTTCGGTTAGCGTCTTC.

The chain couples TRBV10-2 to TRBJ2-7; 7 bases map to TRBD1. This CDR3 region has 15 residues. Looked up from germline, CDR1 is WSHSY and CDR2 is SAAADI. V shed 0 bases, J shed 12 bases, and the junction held 14 bases outside the gene matches. CDR3 sequence: CASSESRDSPYFRYF. Here the CDR3 DNA reads TGCGCCAGCAGTGAGTCGAGGGACAGCCCCTATTTTCGGTACTTC.

The chain recombines TRBV29-1 with TRBJ1-1; 9 positions agree with TRBD1. CDR1 SQVTM and CDR2 ANQGSEA come from the germline V gene. This CDR3 is built from 14 residues. This CDR3 is CSQTGGLLSTEAFF. The CDR3 DNA sequence: TGCTCCCAGACAGGGGGTCTGTTGTCCACTGAAGCTTTCTTT.

The rearrangement joins TRBV7-2 to TRBJ2-7; 11 bases align to TRBD2. Trimming cost V 7 bases and J 0 bases; bases outside gene matches: 5. Germline V CDR1 and CDR2: SGHTA, FQGNSA. The CDR3 contains 15 residues. CDR3 residues: CASTQTSGASYEQYF. The CDR3 bases are TGTGCCAGCACGCAGACTAGCGGGGCCTCCTACGAGCAGTACTTC.

Here the CDR3 DNA reads TGTGCCAGCACCCTCGAGGGCGTGGGGAATTCACCCCTCCACTTT. It codes for CASTLEGVGNSPLHF. The J gene is TRBJ1-6, the V gene TRBV11-2; the D is unclear. The V and J ends lost 7 bases and 7 bases respectively, with 17 bases between them. Germline-derived CDR1 and CDR2 are SGHAT and FQNNGV. The CDR3 spans 15 residues.

The chain is built from TRBV5-1 and TRBJ1-5; the D is unclear. This CDR3 contains 14 residues. Germline V CDR1 and CDR2: SGHRS, YFSETQ. The V end lost 0 bases, the J end lost 0 bases, and 4 bases lay between the germline ends. The CDR3 DNA reads TGCGCCAGCAGCTTGGGTAATAGCAATCAGCCCCAGCATTTT. It is translated as CASSLGNSNQPQHF.

In its sample, this clone was seen once. This sample includes further DNA sequences coding for the same CDR3. The gene calls are TRBV18 and TRBJ1-1; D remains ambiguous. In germline, CDR1 is KGHSH, CDR2 LQKENI. This CDR3 has 14 residues. V was trimmed by 3 bases and J by 0 bases, leaving 8 bases between them. CDR3 in DNA: TGTGCCAGCTCACCGTTGGGAGTGAACACTGAAGCTTTCTTT. Encoded protein: CASSPLGVNTEAFF.

As regards this clone: This sample includes further DNA sequences coding for the same CDR3. The chain is built from TRBV7-2 and TRBJ1-1, with TRBD1 matching 7 bases. The germline gives CDR1 SGHTA, CDR2 FQGNSA. The V gene end was trimmed by 6 bases and the J gene end by 0 bases; junction bases not matched to a gene: 4. CDR3 size: 14 residues. CDR3 coding DNA: TGTGCCAGCAGTTGGGACAGATTGAACACTGAAGCTTTCTTT. This encodes CASSWDRLNTEAFF.

This clone was observed a few times. The chain joins TRBV24-1 to TRBJ1-1; D not resolved. CDR3 length equals 11 residues. Per germline, CDR1 KGHDR and CDR2 SFDVKD. The ends were cut back, 8 bases at V and 1 base at J, with 4 bases in the middle. The CDR3 coding sequence is TGTGCCACCATGAGGAACACTGAAGCTTTCTTT. Encoded protein: CATMRNTEAFF.

J is TRBJ2-1 and V is TRBV3-1 (or the pseudogene TRBV3-2); TRBD2 aligns across 10 bases. V shed 4 bases and J 3 bases; nucleotides not matched to a gene: 6. The CDR3 length is 16 residues. Germline CDR1 reads LGHDT; CDR2 reads YNNKEL (reference sequence). The CDR3 loop reads CASSPGTSAYYNEQFF. In DNA, the CDR3 is TGTGCCAGCAGCCCCGGGACTAGCGCCTACTACAATGAGCAGTTCTTC.

The rearrangement links TRBV19 to TRBJ2-7; the match to TRBD1 covers 8 bases. This CDR3 has 13 amino acids. Looked up from germline, CDR1 is LNHDA and CDR2 is SQIVND (reference sequence). V gave up 6 bases and J gave up 6 bases; unmatched junction bases: 7. In nucleotides, the CDR3 is TGTGCCAGTAGCAAACAGGGGGGCATCGAGCAGTACTTC. This gives the protein CASSKQGGIEQYF.

CDR3 nucleotide sequence: TGTGCCAGCAGCGTAGCCCAGGGTTTAGAGACCCAGTACTTC. It is translated as CASSVAQGLETQYF. This chain connects TRBV9 to TRBJ2-5; TRBD1 is a possible D gene (5 bases). With 0 bases removed from V and 4 bases from J, the gap between germline ends came to 10 bases. Germline V gene lookup returns CDR1 SGDLS and CDR2 YYNGEE. This CDR3 region has 14 residues.

CDR3 sequence reads: CASSLAASGNNNEQFF. As DNA, the CDR3 is TGCGCCAGCAGCTTGGCCGCTAGCGGGAATAACAATGAGCAGTTCTTC. This chain connects TRBV5-1 to TRBJ2-1; 9 bases line up with TRBD2. V lost 0 bases and J lost 5; bases outside the gene matches: 6. This CDR3 has 16 amino acids. The germline gives CDR1 SGHRS, CDR2 YFSETQ.

In its sample, this clone was seen a few times. This sequence joins TRBV27 and TRBJ1-5, with D possibly TRBD1 on 5 matching bases. Trimming removed 6 bases from V and 7 bases from J, with 19 bases in between. Germline CDR1 reads MNHEY; CDR2 reads SMNVEV (reference sequence). This CDR3 is 15 amino acids long. Here the CDR3 DNA reads TGTGCCAGCAGCCCGTTCCGGGGGTTCGGCCAGCCCCAGCATTTT. This gives the protein CASSPFRGFGQPQHF.

The sample holds one count of this clone. The chain has TRBV21-1 and TRBJ1-1. TRBV21-1 is classified as a pseudogene. This CDR3 contains 17 residues. CDR3 nucleotide sequence: TGTGCCAGCAGCAAAGGCGTCTCTCTACCGATGGACACTGAAGCTTTCTTT. Its translation: CASSKGVSLPMDTEAFF.

The chain links TRBV7-9 to TRBJ2-3, with D possibly matching TRBD1 (6 bases). V dropped 1 base and J dropped 2 bases, with 16 bases sitting between them. CDR1 is SEHNR and CDR2 is FQNEAQ in the germline V gene (reference sequence). The CDR3 extends over 17 amino acids. CDR3: CASSLGFRAGATDTQYF. The CDR3 nucleotides are TGTGCCAGCAGCTTAGGGTTTAGGGCAGGGGCCACAGATACGCAGTATTTT. The full variable domain, rest sourced from reference TRBV7-9 and TRBJ2-3, is DTGVSQNPRHKITKRGQNVTFRCDPISEHNRLYWYRQTLGQGPEFLTYFQNEAQLEKSRLLSDRFSAERPKGSFSTLEIQRTEQGDSAMYLCASSLGFRAGATDTQYFGPGTRLTVL.